This entry lists 20 T cell receptor beta chains sequenced from one sample in a study of T cell responses to AZD1222 COVID-19 vaccine. The table came from immunoSEQ multiplex PCR; TCRdb's copy has only in-frame clones and leaves some out. This table holds tens of thousands of clones, 70% to 90% found once. The sample was peripheral blood, taken 28 days after the second AZD1222 dose. The source of these receptors is an adult who received the AZD1222 COVID-19 vaccine.

V is TRBV12-3 or TRBV12-4 and J is TRBJ2-1; no definite D call. The CDR3 length is 12 residues. V lost 2 bases and J lost 11, with 10 bases in between. CDR3 DNA sequence: TGTGCCAGCAGTTTATTCGCGGAAAAGCAGTTCTTC. This encodes CASSLFAEKQFF.

V is TRBV6-6 and J is TRBJ1-2, with D tentatively TRBD1 (6 bases). Germline V gene data show CDR1 as MNHNY and CDR2 as SVGAGI (reference sequence). The V end lost 5 bases, the J end lost 2 bases, and 12 bases lay between the germline ends. The CDR3 covers 14 residues. CDR3 sequence reads: CASSPGAANYGYTF. The CDR3 coding sequence is TGTGCCAGCAGTCCAGGGGCCGCCAACTATGGCTACACCTTC.

The chain links TRBV19 to TRBJ1-1, with 9 nucleotides matching TRBD1. V lost 6 bases, J lost 3 bases, and 5 bases stayed unmatched. There are 14 residues in the CDR3. CDR1 LNHDA and CDR2 SQIVND come from the germline V gene (reference sequence). The CDR3 loop is CASRNRDRDTEAFF. The DNA of the CDR3 is TGTGCCAGTAGAAACCGGGACAGGGACACTGAAGCTTTCTTT.

This clone was picked up one time. The rearrangement uses TRBV19 and TRBJ2-1, with 9 bases lining up with TRBD2. The germline gives CDR1 LNHDA, CDR2 SQIVND (reference sequence). With 4 bases clipped from V and 8 bases from J, the junction kept 3 bases outside the gene matches. This CDR3 is built from 13 residues. CDR3 region: CASSTQRGDEQFF. The CDR3 DNA sequence: TGTGCCAGTAGTACTCAGCGGGGGGATGAGCAGTTCTTC.

The count of this clone is one. The rearrangement uses TRBV6-1 and TRBJ1-2, with TRBD1 matching 7 bases. V dropped 3 bases and J dropped 4; count of bases not matched to a gene: 5. Germline assignment: CDR1 MNHNS and CDR2 SASEGT. CDR3 length: 14 amino acids. CDR3 loop: CASSETGSGYGYTF. CDR3 coding DNA: TGTGCCAGCAGTGAGACAGGGTCTGGCTATGGCTACACCTTC.

This chain uses TRBV6-5 with TRBJ1-2; 9 bases agree with TRBD1. The V gene end was trimmed by 7 bases and the J gene end by 8 bases; junction bases not matched to a gene: 8. CDR1 is MNHEY and CDR2 is SVGAGI in the germline V gene. This CDR3 is 13 amino acids long. The CDR3 sequence: CASKRDRADGYTF. The CDR3 nucleotides read TGTGCCAGCAAGAGGGACAGGGCGGACGGCTACACCTTC.

The rearrangement uses TRBV2 and TRBJ2-3; D uncertain. The CDR3 is 14 residues long. The germline gives CDR1 SNHLY, CDR2 FYNNEI. V gave up 3 bases and J gave up 0 bases, with 7 bases separating them. The CDR3 spells CASSDSRSTDTQYF. The DNA of the CDR3 is TGTGCCAGCAGTGACAGCCGGAGCACAGATACGCAGTATTTT.

The V call is TRBV7-9, the J call TRBJ2-3; D remains unclear. This CDR3 is built from 15 residues. V was pared by 1 base and J by 0 bases, with 8 bases between. Per germline, CDR1 SEHNR and CDR2 FQNEAQ (reference sequence). CDR3 nucleotides: TGTGCCAGCAGCTTAGACGGGCGGAGCACAGATACGCAGTATTTT. It yields the protein CASSLDGRSTDTQYF.

This sequence joins TRBV5-1 and TRBJ2-1; 8 nucleotides align to TRBD1. The V gene's germline CDR1 is SGHRS and CDR2 YFSETQ. Trimming cost V 6 bases and J 7 bases; bases outside gene matches: 6. The CDR3 is 13 amino acids. CDR3 sequence (DNA): TGCGCCAGCAACCCTACAGGGGGGAATGAGCAGTTCTTC. Protein sequence: CASNPTGGNEQFF.

This chain uses TRBV11-2 with TRBJ2-5; 10 bases map to TRBD2. The V gene's germline CDR1 is SGHAT and CDR2 FQNNGV. Trimming removed 5 bases from V and 4 bases from J; junction bases left unmatched: 13. This CDR3 is built from 17 residues. CDR3: CASSATSGSPWGETQYF. The CDR3 nucleotides read TGTGCCAGCAGCGCGACTAGCGGGTCCCCCTGGGGAGAGACCCAGTACTTC.

This chain uses TRBV7-9 with TRBJ1-6, with D maybe TRBD1 (5 bases). The length of the CDR3 is 15 residues. CDR1 is SEHNR, CDR2 FQNEAQ, per germline (reference sequence). V shed 2 bases and J shed 7 bases, with 12 bases lying between them. CDR3 in amino acids: CASSLRGGNNSPLHF. DNA for the CDR3: TGTGCCAGCAGCTTACGGGGCGGGAACAATTCACCCCTCCACTTT.

V is TRBV19 and J is TRBJ2-1; 7 bases agree with TRBD2. CDR3 size: 15 residues. V dropped 5 bases and J dropped 6; count of bases not matched to a gene: 10. Looked up from germline, CDR1 is LNHDA and CDR2 is SQIVND (reference sequence). CDR3 in DNA: TGTGCCAGTAGTCGGGGCGGGGGAGAGCGCAATGAGCAGTTCTTC. It is translated as CASSRGGGERNEQFF.

V usage is TRBV3-1 (or the pseudogene TRBV3-2) and J usage is TRBJ1-2; 7 bases are shared with TRBD1. Germline lookup yields CDR1 LGHDT and CDR2 YNNKEL (reference sequence). The CDR3 totals 14 residues. V lost 2 bases and J lost 6; bases outside the gene matches: 6. The CDR3 nucleotides are TGTGCCAGCAGCCAACTGACAGGGAGGGATGGCTACACCTTC. Protein product: CASSQLTGRDGYTF.

The chain uses TRBV6-5 and TRBJ1-2; 7 bases match TRBD1. Germline loops: CDR1 MNHEY, CDR2 SVGAGI. The ends lost 11 bases at V and 4 bases at J; junction bases unmatched: 7. The CDR3 sequence is 12 residues long. The CDR3 DNA reads as TGTGCCGGACACAGGGGCCTCTATGGCTACACCTTC. This sequence encodes CAGHRGLYGYTF.

The J gene is TRBJ1-6, the V gene TRBV7-9; D call uncertain. Trimming shortened V by 7 bases and J by 0 bases, and 10 bases separated the two germline ends. Germline CDR1 SEHNR, CDR2 FQNEAQ (reference sequence). The CDR3 extends over 15 amino acids. CDR3 bases: TGTGCCAGCAACGACCCGAGCTCCTATAATTCACCCCTCCACTTT. Protein product: CASNDPSSYNSPLHF.

The rearrangement links TRBV3-1 (or the pseudogene TRBV3-2) to TRBJ2-2; D not certain. The CDR3 contains 13 residues. CDR1 and CDR2 (germline): LGHDT, YNNKEL (reference sequence). Trimming removed 1 base at V and 8 bases at J, with 8 bases between. Here the CDR3 DNA reads TGTGCCAGCAGCCAAGGACCCGTGGGGGAGCTGTTTTTT. This translates into CASSQGPVGELFF.

The genes are TRBV5-4 and TRBJ2-7, with 10 bases matching TRBD2. CDR3 length equals 15 residues. Trimming at V came to 3 bases and at J to 3 bases, leaving 6 bases not matched to a gene. CDR1 and CDR2 from the germline V gene are SGHNT and YYREEE (reference sequence). The CDR3 nucleotides are TGTGCCAGCAGCTCCAGCGGGGGGGCCGTCTACGAGCAGTACTTC. Its protein is CASSSSGGAVYEQYF. The full variable domain, with the rest looked up from reference TRBV5-4 and TRBJ2-7, is ETGVTQSPTHLIKTRGQQVTLRCSSQSGHNTVSWYQQALGQGPQFIFQYYREEENGRGNFPPRFSGLQFPNYSSELNVNALELDDSALYLCASSSSGGAVYEQYFGPGTRLTVT.

The gene calls are TRBV11-2 and TRBJ1-5; TRBD1 might be the D (5 bases). The V gene's germline CDR1 is SGHAT and CDR2 FQNNGV. The CDR3 runs 15 residues. V shed 1 base and J shed 3 bases, with 10 bases lying between them. The CDR3 coding sequence is TGTGCCAGCAGCTTAGGGGGGTCGGACAATCAGCCCCAGCATTTT. This translates into CASSLGGSDNQPQHF.

The chain carries TRBV10-1 and TRBJ2-4; no reliable D call. Germline-derived CDR1 and CDR2 are WNHNN and SYGVQD (reference sequence). Trimming left V 3 bases short and J 3 bases short, with 6 bases between. The CDR3 contains 13 residues. DNA for the CDR3: TGCGCCAGCAGTGATGGTGACAAAAACATTCAGTACTTC. Translating gives CASSDGDKNIQYF.

Comments on this clone: The same CDR3 is also encoded by other DNA sequences in this sample. The chain employs TRBV5-1 and TRBJ2-5; the match to TRBD2 covers 10 bases. There are 16 residues in the CDR3. Germline V lookup: CDR1 SGHRS, CDR2 YFSETQ. J gave up 2 bases and V 0 bases, and 4 bases lay outside the gene matches. The chain's CDR3 is CASSLGPSGGQETQYF. The CDR3 DNA reads as TGCGCCAGCAGCTTGGGTCCTAGCGGGGGACAAGAGACCCAGTACTTC.